This TCR beta chain was sequenced during a study of blood T cell repertoires in COVID-19. The overall study: Specimens from acute and convalescent COVID-19 originated in the United States, Italy and Spain.

V shed 4 bases, J shed 8 bases, and the junction held 10 bases outside the gene matches. The germline V gene has CDR1 SGHNT and CDR2 YYREEE (reference sequence). The CDR3 is 16 amino acids. Method: immunoSEQ multiplex PCR; TCRdb's copy keeps in-frame clones and lacks some. The profile shows approximately 46,000 clones, approximately 90% of them singletons. Sequenced sample: peripheral blood. The clonotype was recovered from a man aged 70-80 years with active COVID-19. V is TRBV5-4 and J is TRBJ2-1, with 12 bases matching TRBD1. The CDR3 DNA reads TGTGCCAGCAGCCCTGGCGGGACAGGGGGCAACGATGAGCAGTTCTTC. Translating it yields CASSPGGTGGNDEQFF. Together with reference TRBV5-4 and TRBJ2-1, the CDR3 gives the full variable domain: ETGVTQSPTHLIKTRGQQVTLRCSSQSGHNTVSWYQQALGQGPQFIFQYYREEENGRGNFPPRFSGLQFPNYSSELNVNALELDDSALYLCASSPGGTGGNDEQFFGPGTRLTVL.